The source of this T cell receptor (beta chain) is a study of early T cells in non-severe SARS-CoV-2 infection. This clonotype was found many times. From the 5' RACE reads, TCRdb called clonotypes with MiXCR, one entry per CDR3 protein. The table has tens of thousands of distinct CDR3 sequences, 6.6% seen once. The V gene end was trimmed by 0 bases and the J gene end by 2 bases; junction bases not matched to a gene: 2. Germline V gives CDR1 SNHLY, CDR2 FYNNEI. The CDR3 is made up of 17 amino acids. Sequenced material: whole blood. The chain joins TRBV2 to TRBJ2-6; 9 positions match TRBD1. This receptor was obtained from an adult who was a healthcare worker with PCR-confirmed SARS-CoV-2 infection or an uninfected control (not recorded which). The CDR3 here is CASSEAGTGTGANVLTF. The CDR3 DNA follows: TGTGCCAGCAGTGAAGCCGGGACAGGGACTGGGGCCAACGTCCTGACTTTC.